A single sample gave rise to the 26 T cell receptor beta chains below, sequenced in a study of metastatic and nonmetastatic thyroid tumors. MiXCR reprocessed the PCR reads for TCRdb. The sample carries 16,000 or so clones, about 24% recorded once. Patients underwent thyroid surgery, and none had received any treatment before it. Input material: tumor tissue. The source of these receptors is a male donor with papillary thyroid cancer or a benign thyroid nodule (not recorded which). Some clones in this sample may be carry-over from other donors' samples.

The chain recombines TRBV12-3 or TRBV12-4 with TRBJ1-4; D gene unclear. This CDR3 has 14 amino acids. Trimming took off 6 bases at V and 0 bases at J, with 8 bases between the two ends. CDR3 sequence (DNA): TGTGCCAGCAGCCCGAAGGCAACTAATGAAAAACTGTTTTTT. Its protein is CASSPKATNEKLFF.

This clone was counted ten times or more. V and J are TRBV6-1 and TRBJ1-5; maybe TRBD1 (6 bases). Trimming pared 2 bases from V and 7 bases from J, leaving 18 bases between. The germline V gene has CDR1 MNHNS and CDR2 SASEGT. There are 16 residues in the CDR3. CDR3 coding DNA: TGTGCCAGCAGTGAACTCTGGGGGGCGTGGGAACAGCCCCAGCATTTT. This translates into CASSELWGAWEQPQHF.

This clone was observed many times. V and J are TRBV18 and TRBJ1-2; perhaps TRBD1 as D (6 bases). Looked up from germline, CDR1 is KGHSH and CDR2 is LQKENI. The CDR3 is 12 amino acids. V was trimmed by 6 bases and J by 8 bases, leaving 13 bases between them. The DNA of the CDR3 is TGTGCCAGCTCTCGGGACCAGGGGGGCTACACCTTC. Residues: CASSRDQGGYTF.

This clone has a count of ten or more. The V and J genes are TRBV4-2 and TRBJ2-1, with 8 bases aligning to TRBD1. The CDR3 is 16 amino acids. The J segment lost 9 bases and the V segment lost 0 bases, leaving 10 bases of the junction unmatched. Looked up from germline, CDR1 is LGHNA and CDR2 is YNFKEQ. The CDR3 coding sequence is TGTGCCAGCAGCCAAGAAGGTCAGGGGGCAAGCGGTGAGCAGTTCTTC. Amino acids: CASSQEGQGASGEQFF.

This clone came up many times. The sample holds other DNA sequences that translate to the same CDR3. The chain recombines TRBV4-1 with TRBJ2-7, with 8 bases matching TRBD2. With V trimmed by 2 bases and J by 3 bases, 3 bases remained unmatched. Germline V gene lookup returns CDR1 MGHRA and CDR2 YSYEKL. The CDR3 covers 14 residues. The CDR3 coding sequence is TGCGCCAGCAGCCAACAACGGGAGGGCTACGAGCAGTACTTC. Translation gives CASSQQREGYEQYF.

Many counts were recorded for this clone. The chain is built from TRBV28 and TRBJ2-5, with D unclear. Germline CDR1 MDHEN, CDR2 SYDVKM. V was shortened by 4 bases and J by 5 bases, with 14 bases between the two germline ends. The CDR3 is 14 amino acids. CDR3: CASSWSTLGETQYF. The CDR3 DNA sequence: TGTGCCAGCAGTTGGTCGACTCTAGGGGAGACCCAGTACTTC. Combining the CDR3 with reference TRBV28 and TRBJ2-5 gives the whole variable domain DVKVTQSSRYLVKRTGEKVFLECVQDMDHENMFWYRQDPGLGLRLIYFSYDVKMKEKGDIPEGYSVSREKKERFSLILESASTNQTSMYLCASSWSTLGETQYFGPGTRLLVL.

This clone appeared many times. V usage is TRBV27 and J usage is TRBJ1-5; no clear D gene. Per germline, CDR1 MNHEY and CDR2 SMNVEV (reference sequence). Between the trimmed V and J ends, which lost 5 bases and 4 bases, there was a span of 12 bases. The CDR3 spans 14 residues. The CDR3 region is CASSRWGANQPQHF. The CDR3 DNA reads TGTGCCAGCAGTAGGTGGGGAGCTAATCAGCCCCAGCATTTT.

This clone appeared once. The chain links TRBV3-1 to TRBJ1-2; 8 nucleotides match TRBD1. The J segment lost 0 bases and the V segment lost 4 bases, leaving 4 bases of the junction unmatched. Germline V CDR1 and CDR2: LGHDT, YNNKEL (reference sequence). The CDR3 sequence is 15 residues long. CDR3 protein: CASSRGDRTNYGYTF. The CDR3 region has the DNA TGTGCCAGCAGCCGAGGGGACAGGACTAACTATGGCTACACCTTC.

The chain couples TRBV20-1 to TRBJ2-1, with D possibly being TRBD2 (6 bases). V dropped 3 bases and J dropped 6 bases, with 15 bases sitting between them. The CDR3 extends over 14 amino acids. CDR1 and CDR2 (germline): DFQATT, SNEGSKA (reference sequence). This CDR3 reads CSASGREWFNEQFF. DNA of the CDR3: TGCAGTGCTAGCGGCCGGGAGTGGTTCAATGAGCAGTTCTTC.

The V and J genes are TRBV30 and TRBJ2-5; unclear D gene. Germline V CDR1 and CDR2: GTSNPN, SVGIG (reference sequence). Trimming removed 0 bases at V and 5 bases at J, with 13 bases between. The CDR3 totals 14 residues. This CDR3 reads CAWSVGRSWETQYF. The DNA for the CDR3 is TGTGCCTGGAGTGTAGGCAGGTCATGGGAGACCCAGTACTTC.

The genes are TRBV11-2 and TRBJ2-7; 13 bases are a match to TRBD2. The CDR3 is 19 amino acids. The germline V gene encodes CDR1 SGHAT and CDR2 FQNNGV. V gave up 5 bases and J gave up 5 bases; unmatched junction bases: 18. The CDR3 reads CASSLRGRELAGGFHEQYF. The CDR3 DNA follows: TGTGCCAGCAGCCTTAGAGGGAGAGAACTAGCGGGAGGGTTTCACGAGCAGTACTTC.

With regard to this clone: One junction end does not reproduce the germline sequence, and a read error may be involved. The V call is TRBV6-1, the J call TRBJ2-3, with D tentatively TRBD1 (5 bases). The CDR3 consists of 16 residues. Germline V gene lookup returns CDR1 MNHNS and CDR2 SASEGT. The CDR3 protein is CASNLTGAMMADTQYF. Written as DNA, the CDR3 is TGTGCCAGCAACCTAACAGGAGCCATGATGGCAGATACGCAGTATTTC.

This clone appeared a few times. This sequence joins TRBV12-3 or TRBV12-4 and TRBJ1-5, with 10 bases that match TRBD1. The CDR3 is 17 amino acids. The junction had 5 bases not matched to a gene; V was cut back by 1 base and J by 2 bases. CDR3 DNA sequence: TGTGCCAGCAGTTTAGGACAGGGGGCGGGCGGCAATCAGCCCCAGCATTTT. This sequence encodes CASSLGQGAGGNQPQHF.

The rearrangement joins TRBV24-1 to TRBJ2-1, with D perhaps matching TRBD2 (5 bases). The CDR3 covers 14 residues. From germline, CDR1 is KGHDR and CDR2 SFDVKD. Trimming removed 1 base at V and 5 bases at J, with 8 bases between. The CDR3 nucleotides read TGTGCCACCAGTGATTTTCTCGGGGACAATGAGCAGTTCTTC. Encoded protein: CATSDFLGDNEQFF.

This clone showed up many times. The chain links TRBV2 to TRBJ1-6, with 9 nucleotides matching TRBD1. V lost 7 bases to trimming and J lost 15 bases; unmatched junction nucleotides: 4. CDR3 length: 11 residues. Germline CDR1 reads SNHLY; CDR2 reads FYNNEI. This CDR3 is CASTTGGHLHF. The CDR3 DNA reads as TGTGCCAGCACAACAGGGGGCCACCTCCACTTT.

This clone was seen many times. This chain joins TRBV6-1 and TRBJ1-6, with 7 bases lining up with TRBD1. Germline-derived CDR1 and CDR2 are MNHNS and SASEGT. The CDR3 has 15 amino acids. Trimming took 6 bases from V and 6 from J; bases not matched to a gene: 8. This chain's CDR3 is CASSQTTGSNSPLHF. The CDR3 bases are TGTGCCAGCAGCCAAACGACAGGGTCTAATTCACCCCTCCACTTT.

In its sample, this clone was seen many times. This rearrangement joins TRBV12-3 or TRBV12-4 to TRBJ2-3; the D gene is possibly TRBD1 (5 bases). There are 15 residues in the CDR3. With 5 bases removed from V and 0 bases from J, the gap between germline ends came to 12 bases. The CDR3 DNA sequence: TGTGCCAGCAGTCACGCCCAGGGTAGCACAGATACGCAGTATTTT. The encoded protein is CASSHAQGSTDTQYF.

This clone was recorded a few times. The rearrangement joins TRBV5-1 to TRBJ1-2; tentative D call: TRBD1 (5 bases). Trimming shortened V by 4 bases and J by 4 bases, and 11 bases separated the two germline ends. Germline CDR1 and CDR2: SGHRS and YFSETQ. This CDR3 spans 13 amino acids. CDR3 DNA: TGCGCCAGCAGCATGGGGGTAATCTATGGCTACACCTTC. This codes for CASSMGVIYGYTF.

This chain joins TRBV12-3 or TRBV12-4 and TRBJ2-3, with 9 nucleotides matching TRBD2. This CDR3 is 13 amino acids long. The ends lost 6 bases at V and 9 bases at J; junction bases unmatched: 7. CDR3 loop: CASSIKSGRTQYF. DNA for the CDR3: TGTGCCAGCAGCATAAAGAGCGGGAGGACGCAGTATTTT.

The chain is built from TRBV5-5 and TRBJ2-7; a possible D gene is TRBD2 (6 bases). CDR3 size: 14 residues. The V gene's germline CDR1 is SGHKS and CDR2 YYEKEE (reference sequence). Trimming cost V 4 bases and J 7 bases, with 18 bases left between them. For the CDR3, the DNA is TGTGCCAGCAGCCCAGGCCGGGACTTGGGAGAGCAGTACTTC. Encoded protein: CASSPGRDLGEQYF.

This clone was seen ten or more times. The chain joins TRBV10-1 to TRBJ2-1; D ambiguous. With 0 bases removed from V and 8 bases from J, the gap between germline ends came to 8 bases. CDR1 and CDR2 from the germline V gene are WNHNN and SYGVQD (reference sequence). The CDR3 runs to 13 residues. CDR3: CASSESGSDEQFF. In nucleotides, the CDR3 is TGCGCCAGCAGTGAGTCCGGGTCAGATGAGCAGTTCTTC.

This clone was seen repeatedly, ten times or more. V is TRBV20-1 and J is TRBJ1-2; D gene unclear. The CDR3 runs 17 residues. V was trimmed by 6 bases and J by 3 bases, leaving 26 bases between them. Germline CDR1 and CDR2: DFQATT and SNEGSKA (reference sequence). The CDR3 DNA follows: TGCAGTGCCCGAAAAGAACAAGGCTCCAATAGTTACTATGGCTACACCTTC. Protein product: CSARKEQGSNSYYGYTF.

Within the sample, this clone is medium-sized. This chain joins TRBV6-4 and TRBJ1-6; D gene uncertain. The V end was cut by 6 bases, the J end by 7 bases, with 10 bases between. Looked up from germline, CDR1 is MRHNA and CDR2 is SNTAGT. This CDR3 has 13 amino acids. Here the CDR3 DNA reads TGTGCCAGCAGCTCTACGGACAATTCACCCCTCCACTTT. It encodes CASSSTDNSPLHF.

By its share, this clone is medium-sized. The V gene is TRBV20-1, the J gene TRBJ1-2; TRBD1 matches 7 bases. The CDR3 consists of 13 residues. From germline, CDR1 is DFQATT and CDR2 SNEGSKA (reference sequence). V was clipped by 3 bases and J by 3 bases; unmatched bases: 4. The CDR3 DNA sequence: TGCAGTGCTAGGGGGACAGAAGACTATGGCTACACCTTC. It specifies CSARGTEDYGYTF.

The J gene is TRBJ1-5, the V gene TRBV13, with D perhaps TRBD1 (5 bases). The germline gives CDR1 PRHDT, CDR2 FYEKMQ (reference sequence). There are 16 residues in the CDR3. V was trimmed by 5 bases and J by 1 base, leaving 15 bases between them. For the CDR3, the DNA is TGTGCCAGCAGCCTCGGGGCCTCCAGGAGCAATCAGCCCCAGCATTTT. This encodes CASSLGASRSNQPQHF.

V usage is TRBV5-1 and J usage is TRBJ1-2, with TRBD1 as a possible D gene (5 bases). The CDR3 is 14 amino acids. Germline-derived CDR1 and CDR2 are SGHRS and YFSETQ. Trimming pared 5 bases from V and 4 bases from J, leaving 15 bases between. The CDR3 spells CASSYGAGSYGYTF. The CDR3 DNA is TGCGCCAGCAGTTATGGGGCAGGGAGCTATGGCTACACCTTC.